The present entry profiles one TCR beta chain with its context. This entry belongs to a study of T-cell memory formation after mild COVID-19. With 3 bases removed from V and 3 bases from J, the gap between germline ends came to 14 bases. CDR1 and CDR2 (germline): GTSNPN, SVGIG (reference sequence). The CDR3 contains 14 residues. TCRdb re-derived calls from the 5' RACE reads in MiXCR, one entry per CDR3 protein. The sample has some 120,000 distinct CDR3 sequences, roughly 15% seen once. Sequencing was done on a sample of PBMCs or a T cell subset sorted from them (not recorded which). The TCR originated in an adult woman who had mild COVID-19 (a few samples of this study predate the infection). Cell type and time point are not known. J is TRBJ1-2 and V is TRBV30, with a weak D call TRBD1 (6 bases). The CDR3 bases are TGTGCCTGGAGATCGGGGGGCTTGGACTATGGCTACACCTTC. This encodes CAWRSGGLDYGYTF.